This entry features one TCR beta chain sequence. The antigen is not known. This entry comes from a study of a mutant IDH1 vaccine in newly diagnosed glioma. Whole-study context: Patients got their first vaccination 4-6 weeks after radiotherapy alone, or with temozolomide cycles. In the visit schedule, V12 fell in week 35, while V13 fell in week 47. Study results and limitations: Top peripheral T cell clonotype shifts appeared unrelated to pseudoprogression.

The time point here: week 35, safety follow-up. A 20-mer mutant IDH1 peptide at 300 ug was injected subcutaneously with topical imiquimod. This CDR3 is built from 16 residues. The V and J ends lost 0 bases and 1 base respectively, with 13 bases between them. Germline values: CDR1 ENHRY, CDR2 SYGVKD. Assay used: immunoSEQ multiplex PCR; TCRdb lists only in-frame clones, some missing. The sample shows some 30,000 clones, about four fifths of them seen only once. The chain has TRBV10-3 and TRBJ2-7; no reliable D call. The starting material was PBMCs, obtained from a glioma patient whose treatment included an IDH1 peptide vaccine. The TCR sequence derives from a man younger than 40 with glioma. The DNA for the CDR3 is TGTGCCATCAGTGAGTCGACGGCACGGACGTCCTACGAGCAGTACTTC. Residues: CAISESTARTSYEQYF.